This note documents a single T cell receptor (beta chain) sequence. The data belong to a study of blood T cell repertoires in COVID-19. Study as a whole: Nucleic acid was either cDNA or gDNA, and it came from T cells, B-cell-depleted T cells, or PBMCs.

Per the authors' pipeline: Amplification of reference gene primers was used by the study to estimate nucleated cell counts. Measured with immunoSEQ multiplex PCR; TCRdb has only the in-frame clones, and not every one. The DNA was the basis for D and trimming; V, J and clone size are from that table. The sample has 300,000 to 350,000 clones, 80% to 95% seen once. In Seattle, patients joined the study during active infection and were tracked longitudinally. CDR3 size: 14 residues. After removal of 6 bases from V and 4 bases from J, the junction contained 6 bases not matched to a gene. Germline CDR1 MDHEN, CDR2 SYDVKM.

The sequence came from a woman aged 30 to 39 with COVID-19, enrolled during active disease. The gene calls are TRBV28 and TRBJ2-5, with 9 bases matching TRBD1. What was sequenced was peripheral blood. The CDR3 nucleotides read TGTGCCAGCAGGACAGGGGGACCCCCAGAGACCCAGTACTTC. This translates into CASRTGGPPETQYF.